This T cell receptor (beta chain) was captured in a study of glioma-infiltrating T cells after dendritic cell vaccination. In the study overall: Three intradermal dendritic cell vaccine injections were given every two weeks. The study's findings and limits: The cohort had few patients with full blood and tumor sets. Longer survival after dendritic cell vaccination followed higher pretreatment TIL content.

Time point here: after dendritic cell vaccination, including at tumor progression/relapse. Blood PBMC samples: pre-vaccination, two weeks post third vaccination, and at tumor progression. The germline gives CDR1 KGHSH, CDR2 LQKENI. CDR3 length: 13 residues. Germline trimming cut 1 base from V and 9 bases from J; bases unmatched to any gene: 3. Here immunoSEQ multiplex PCR was the method, and the copy in TCRdb shows in-frame clones only, minus some. Of roughly 80,000 clones in the sample, around 90% were seen once. Note on this clone: Its specificity is not known.

J is TRBJ2-1 and V is TRBV18, with 7 bases identical to TRBD2. The sequence was collected from a human donor with glioblastoma. This material consisted of blood, taken after dendritic cell vaccination. CDR3 nucleotide sequence: TGTGCCAGCTCACCACTCGGCGGGGGTGAGCAGTTCTTC. Translation: CASSPLGGGEQFF.